These 5 T cell receptor beta chains came from one sample sequenced in a study of T cell repertoires in cytomegalovirus infection. TCRdb fed the reads into MiXCR, producing one record per CDR3 protein. This table has 160,000 or so distinct CDR3 sequences, about 20% appearing once. What these receptors recognize is not known. The sample consisted of CD8+ T cells from cultured PBMCs, taken from culture after CMV antigen stimulation. These receptors all stem from a human donor in good health (CMV status not recorded). Some clones in this sample may be carry-over from other donors' samples.

Many counts were recorded for this clonotype. The chain couples TRBV6-1 to TRBJ2-7; 8 nucleotides match TRBD1. Trimming at V came to 2 bases and at J to 5 bases, leaving 11 bases not matched to a gene. Germline loops: CDR1 MNHNS, CDR2 SASEGT. CDR3 length: 16 residues. In DNA form, the CDR3 reads TGTGCCAGCAGTGAATTTTCCCTGGACAGGGACCACGAGCAGTACGTC. Translating gives CASSEFSLDRDHEQYV.

This chain links TRBV15 with TRBJ1-1; a possible D gene is TRBD1 (6 bases). V was pared by 1 base and J by 0 bases, with 9 bases between. CDR3 length: 15 residues. Per germline, CDR1 LNHNV and CDR2 YYDKDF (reference sequence). The chain's CDR3 is CATSRAQGLNTEAFF. CDR3 nucleotide sequence: TGTGCCACCAGCAGAGCTCAGGGGTTGAACACTGAAGCTTTCTTT.

This chain connects TRBV6-1 to TRBJ2-4; D uncertain. Germline CDR1 MNHNS, CDR2 SASEGT. This CDR3 region has 15 residues. Trimming cost V 3 bases and J 2 bases, with 11 bases left between them. The CDR3 is CASSDLTGPKNIQYF. The CDR3 bases are TGTGCCAGCAGTGATCTAACCGGCCCCAAAAACATTCAGTACTTC.

V and J are TRBV7-6 and TRBJ1-1, with 8 nucleotides matching TRBD1. The CDR3 contains 14 residues. Germline V CDR1 and CDR2: SGHVS, FNYEAQ. V was clipped by 5 bases and J by 1 base; unmatched bases: 3. The DNA of the CDR3 is TGTGCCAGCAGCCCGGGACAGGAGAACACTGAAGCTTTCTTT. This gives the protein CASSPGQENTEAFF.

CDR3 in amino acids: CASSQDVKWDGPSYEQYF. The CDR3 DNA follows: TGCGCCAGCAGCCAAGATGTCAAGTGGGACGGTCCTTCCTACGAGCAGTACTTC. The chain carries TRBV4-3 and TRBJ2-7, with D perhaps being TRBD1 or TRBD2 (5 bases each). Trimming pared 0 bases from V and 1 base from J, leaving 19 bases between. This CDR3 contains 18 residues. From germline, CDR1 is LGHNA and CDR2 YSLEER.